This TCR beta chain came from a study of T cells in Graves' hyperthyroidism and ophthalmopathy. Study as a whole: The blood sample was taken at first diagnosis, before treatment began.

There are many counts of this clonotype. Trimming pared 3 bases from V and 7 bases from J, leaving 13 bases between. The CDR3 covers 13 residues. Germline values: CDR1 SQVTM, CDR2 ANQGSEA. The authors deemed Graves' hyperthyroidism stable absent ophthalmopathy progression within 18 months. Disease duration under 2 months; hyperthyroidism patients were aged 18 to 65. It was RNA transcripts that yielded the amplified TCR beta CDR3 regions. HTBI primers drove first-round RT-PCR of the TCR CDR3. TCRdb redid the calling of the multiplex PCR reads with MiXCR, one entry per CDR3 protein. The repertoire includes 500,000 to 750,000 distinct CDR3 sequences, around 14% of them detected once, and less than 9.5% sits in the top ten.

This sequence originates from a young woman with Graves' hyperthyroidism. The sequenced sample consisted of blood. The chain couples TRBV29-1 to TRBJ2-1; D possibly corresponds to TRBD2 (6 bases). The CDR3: CSVDRERGNEQFF. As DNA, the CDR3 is TGCAGCGTTGACCGGGAGCGTGGTAATGAGCAGTTCTTC.